One sample yielded the 31 T cell receptor beta chains listed below, sequenced in a study of OX40 agonist ivuxolimab in advanced cancers. Method: immunoSEQ multiplex PCR; TCRdb's copy keeps in-frame clones and lacks some. Of 70,000 to 95,000 clones in the sample, about 87% were seen once. The material was CD4+ or CD8+ T cells sorted from blood, obtained in a trial of the OX40 agonist ivuxolimab. The receptors were gathered from an adult with an advanced solid tumor such as melanoma, head and neck, liver or kidney cancer.

This clone was seen a few times. The V and J genes are TRBV4-1 and TRBJ2-7, with no clear D. The CDR3 is 11 amino acids. With 5 bases removed from V and 5 bases from J, the gap between germline ends came to 7 bases. Germline CDR1 and CDR2: MGHRA and YSYEKL. CDR3 protein: CASSSQDEQYF. The CDR3 DNA reads TGCGCCAGCAGCTCCCAGGACGAGCAGTACTTC.

V usage is TRBV4-3 and J usage is TRBJ1-2; 8 bases map to TRBD1. Germline V gene sequence: CDR1 LGHNA, CDR2 YSLEER. V trimming: 0 bases; J trimming: 4 bases; junction bases outside the gene matches: 7. This CDR3 has 16 amino acids. CDR3 protein: CASSQDPGQVGYGYTF. CDR3 coding DNA: TGCGCCAGCAGCCAAGATCCGGGACAGGTGGGCTATGGCTACACCTTC.

The chain uses TRBV29-1 and TRBJ2-1, with D possibly being TRBD1 (6 bases). Germline loops: CDR1 SQVTM, CDR2 ANQGSEA. The CDR3 is 12 amino acids. The ends were cut back, 5 bases at V and 9 bases at J, with 14 bases in the middle. In DNA, the CDR3 is TGCAGCGTTCCGCTTCCAGGGGCTGAGCAGTTCTTC. It specifies CSVPLPGAEQFF.

V gene TRBV4-2 combines with J gene TRBJ2-7; D ambiguous. Germline V gives CDR1 LGHNA, CDR2 YNFKEQ. Between the trimmed V and J ends, which lost 2 bases and 9 bases, there was a span of 20 bases. There are 15 residues in the CDR3. In DNA, the CDR3 is TGTGCCAGCAGCCAACCGGACGGTCAAGAAATCGGGCAGTACTTC. This sequence encodes CASSQPDGQEIGQYF.

The chain couples TRBV18 to TRBJ2-1; D is perhaps TRBD2 (5 bases). Germline lookup yields CDR1 KGHSH and CDR2 LQKENI. The CDR3 covers 14 residues. Between the trimmed V and J ends, which lost 3 bases and 1 base, there was a span of 7 bases. CDR3 coding DNA: TGTGCCAGCTCACCCGAGGGTTCCTACAATGAGCAGTTCTTC. Residues: CASSPEGSYNEQFF.

This clone came up once. The rearrangement links TRBV9 to TRBJ2-1; 7 bases line up with TRBD1. Unmatched junction bases numbered 4, after V lost 0 bases and J lost 4 bases. Germline values: CDR1 SGDLS, CDR2 YYNGEE. CDR3 length equals 15 residues. CDR3 in amino acids: CASSVEGAGYNEQFF. The CDR3 region has the DNA TGTGCCAGCAGCGTAGAGGGGGCTGGTTACAATGAGCAGTTCTTC. The variable domain in full, completed from reference TRBV9 and TRBJ2-1, reads DSGVTQTPKHLITATGQRVTLRCSPRSGDLSVYWYQQSLDQGLQFLIQYYNGEERAKGNILERFSAQQFPDLHSELNLSSLELGDSALYFCASSVEGAGYNEQFFGPGTRLTVL.

This chain links TRBV18 with TRBJ1-6, with D possibly TRBD1 on 5 matching bases. Germline values: CDR1 KGHSH, CDR2 LQKENI. The CDR3 loop spans 15 amino acids. Trimming removed 3 bases from V and 6 bases from J, with 12 bases in between. This CDR3 is CASSPGAGPNSPLHF. Here the CDR3 DNA reads TGTGCCAGCTCACCCGGGGCAGGGCCTAATTCACCCCTCCACTTT.

V and J are TRBV30 and TRBJ1-2, with D hard to call. V was trimmed by 1 base and J by 0 bases, leaving 3 bases between them. Germline lookup yields CDR1 GTSNPN and CDR2 SVGIG (reference sequence). The CDR3 length is 12 residues. The CDR3 protein is CAWSEPNYGYTF. The CDR3 DNA reads TGTGCCTGGAGTGAGCCTAACTATGGCTACACCTTC.

J is TRBJ1-1 and V is TRBV29-1; 8 bases map to TRBD1. The germline V gene encodes CDR1 SQVTM and CDR2 ANQGSEA. V was pared by 1 base and J by 6 bases, with 4 bases of the junction left unmatched. This CDR3 has 13 residues. The CDR3 nucleotides are TGCAGCGTTGAAGTGAACAGGGGGGCTGAAGCTTTCTTT. This sequence encodes CSVEVNRGAEAFF.

This clone was picked up one time. This chain uses TRBV2 with TRBJ1-6; D gene uncertain. The length of the CDR3 is 14 residues. V was trimmed by 8 bases and J by 6 bases, leaving 14 bases between them. In germline, CDR1 is SNHLY, CDR2 FYNNEI. The CDR3 DNA reads TGTGCCAGCCTCATAGGGAGTGCTAATTCACCCCTCCACTTT. Translated: CASLIGSANSPLHF.

V gene TRBV11-3 combines with J gene TRBJ1-1, with TRBD1 matching over 9 bases. This CDR3 has 15 residues. Germline V gene data show CDR1 as SGHNT and CDR2 as YENEEA. Unmatched junction bases numbered 5, after V lost 5 bases and J lost 1 base. The CDR3 reads CASSHGTGPNTEAFF. For the CDR3, the DNA is TGTGCCAGCAGCCACGGGACAGGGCCGAACACTGAAGCTTTCTTT.

The V call is TRBV6-5, the J call TRBJ2-7, with unresolved D. The germline V gene encodes CDR1 MNHEY and CDR2 SVGAGI. CDR3 length: 14 residues. The germline V and J ends were trimmed by 2 bases and 6 bases, with 14 bases remaining between them. The chain's CDR3 is CASSYRQEPREQYF. As DNA, the CDR3 is TGTGCCAGCAGTTACCGCCAGGAGCCCCGCGAGCAGTACTTC.

The chain employs TRBV12-5 and TRBJ1-1, with a possible D match to TRBD1 (6 bases). Trimming cost V 7 bases and J 6 bases, with 18 bases left between them. The CDR3 runs 14 residues. The germline gives CDR1 LGHNT, CDR2 FRNRAP. This chain's CDR3 is CASAKDTGRAEAFF. For the CDR3, the DNA is TGTGCTAGTGCCAAGGATACAGGGCGGGCTGAAGCTTTCTTT. Looking up the rest from reference TRBV12-5 and TRBJ1-1 gives the full variable domain: DARVTQTPRHKVTEMGQEVTMRCQPILGHNTVFWYRQTMMQGLELLAYFRNRAPLDDSGMPKDRFSAEMPDATLATLKIQPSEPRDSAVYFCASAKDTGRAEAFFGQGTRLTVV.

A few counts support this clone. The V call is TRBV10-3, the J call TRBJ1-6, with D unresolved. Germline CDR1 and CDR2: ENHRY and SYGVKD. Trimming pared 2 bases from V and 9 bases from J, leaving 8 bases between. The CDR3 covers 13 residues. The CDR3 loop is CAISETGSSPLHF. CDR3 coding DNA: TGTGCCATCAGTGAGACTGGCAGTTCACCCCTCCACTTT.

The chain has TRBV7-6 and TRBJ1-1, with D hard to call. The CDR3 runs to 13 residues. Germline V gene lookup returns CDR1 SGHVS and CDR2 FNYEAQ. Between the trimmed V and J ends, which lost 0 bases and 4 bases, there was a span of 6 bases. CDR3 nucleotide sequence: TGTGCCAGCAGCTTAGCTAGGTTCACTGAAGCTTTCTTT. Translated, it gives CASSLARFTEAFF.

This clone occurred once. The J gene is TRBJ2-7, the V gene TRBV19; the match to TRBD1 covers 9 bases. This CDR3 has 13 amino acids. Germline trimming cut 10 bases from V and 2 bases from J; bases unmatched to any gene: 6. Germline V CDR1 and CDR2: LNHDA, SQIVND (reference sequence). The CDR3 sequence: CATRTGDPYEQYF. The CDR3 nucleotides are TGTGCCACCCGGACAGGGGACCCCTACGAGCAGTACTTC.

The chain couples TRBV7-2 to TRBJ2-7, with 10 bases identical to TRBD1. The ends lost 1 base at V and 5 bases at J; junction bases unmatched: 8. The CDR3 runs to 16 residues. Germline CDR1 SGHTA, CDR2 FQGNSA. CDR3 loop: CASSLDLPGTGDEQYF. The CDR3 DNA reads TGTGCCAGCAGCTTAGACCTCCCCGGGACAGGGGACGAGCAGTACTTC. The full variable domain, with the rest looked up from reference TRBV7-2 and TRBJ2-7, is GAGVSQSPSNKVTEKGKDVELRCDPISGHTALYWYRQSLGQGLEFLIYFQGNSAPDKSGLPSDRFSAERTGGSVSTLTIQRTQQEDSAVYLCASSLDLPGTGDEQYFGPGTRLTVT.

The chain carries TRBV5-8 and TRBJ1-1; 7 positions agree with TRBD1. Germline V gives CDR1 SGHTS, CDR2 YDEGEE. The CDR3 loop spans 16 amino acids. The V and J ends lost 4 bases and 6 bases, in that order; junction bases with no gene match: 15. CDR3: CASSRQQGNSAAEAFF. CDR3 DNA: TGTGCCAGCAGCCGTCAACAGGGGAATAGTGCCGCTGAAGCTTTCTTT.

The genes are TRBV27 and TRBJ2-5; 14 nucleotides align to TRBD2. The germline CDR1 and CDR2 sequences are MNHEY and SMNVEV (reference sequence). The V and J ends lost 5 bases and 5 bases, in that order; junction bases with no gene match: 7. The CDR3 is made up of 16 amino acids. CDR3 sequence: CASSPRLAGGGETQYF. The CDR3, as DNA: TGTGCCAGCAGTCCAAGACTAGCGGGGGGGGGCGAGACCCAGTACTTC.

This chain connects TRBV27 to TRBJ1-5; no clear D. Deletions cut 1 base from V and 0 bases from J, with 7 bases between. The CDR3 contains 15 residues. The germline V gene has CDR1 MNHEY and CDR2 SMNVEV (reference sequence). The CDR3 sequence is CASSLFGFSNQPQHF. For the CDR3, the DNA is TGTGCCAGCAGTTTATTCGGCTTTAGCAATCAGCCCCAGCATTTT.

This chain connects TRBV5-1 to TRBJ2-2; D is unclear. This CDR3 has 15 amino acids. Germline CDR1 is SGHRS and CDR2 is YFSETQ. Trimming stripped 0 bases from V and 3 bases from J, with 9 bases between. CDR3 in amino acids: CASSLGQVDTGELFF. CDR3 DNA sequence: TGCGCCAGCAGCTTGGGGCAGGTTGACACCGGGGAGCTGTTTTTT.

The chain has TRBV30 and TRBJ1-4; D remains ambiguous. Germline assignment: CDR1 GTSNPN and CDR2 SVGIG (reference sequence). Trimming removed 8 bases at V and 0 bases at J, with 19 bases between. The CDR3 totals 16 residues. The CDR3, as DNA: TGTGCCCTTCATACAGTGGGAGACGCAACTAATGAAAAACTGTTTTTT. Residues: CALHTVGDATNEKLFF.

The rearrangement links TRBV5-1 to TRBJ2-3; tentative D call: TRBD2 (6 bases). The CDR3 is made up of 13 amino acids. The germline V gene has CDR1 SGHRS and CDR2 YFSETQ. Trimming shortened V by 4 bases and J by 6 bases, and 12 bases separated the two germline ends. The CDR3 here is CASSRELADTQYF. The CDR3 DNA sequence: TGCGCCAGCAGCCGGGAGTTGGCGGATACGCAGTATTTT.

The chain recombines TRBV5-1 with TRBJ2-1; D not certain. The germline V gene has CDR1 SGHRS and CDR2 YFSETQ. CDR3 length equals 15 residues. V was shortened by 3 bases and J by 0 bases, with 10 bases between the two germline ends. The CDR3 DNA is TGCGCCAGCAGCTATGGCCTCCACTCCTACAATGAGCAGTTCTTC. Translating it yields CASSYGLHSYNEQFF.

This clone was seen only a few times. Other DNA sequences in the same sample also yield this CDR3. The gene calls are TRBV11-2 and TRBJ1-1; TRBD1 matches at 7 bases. V was pared by 2 bases and J by 2 bases, with 2 bases of the junction left unmatched. The CDR3 has 14 amino acids. Germline V lookup: CDR1 SGHAT, CDR2 FQNNGV. In nucleotides, the CDR3 is TGTGCCAGCAGCTTAAGGACAGGAAACACTGAAGCTTTCTTT. It encodes CASSLRTGNTEAFF.

V usage is TRBV19 and J usage is TRBJ2-6, with D hard to call. The CDR3 consists of 21 residues. Looked up from germline, CDR1 is LNHDA and CDR2 is SQIVND (reference sequence). Trimming took 5 bases from V and 0 from J, leaving 26 bases between them. CDR3 sequence (DNA): TGTGCCAGTAGTCCCGCGGCAGTCCCTTTTTGGACGAGCTCTGGGGCCAACGTCCTGACTTTC. This translates into CASSPAAVPFWTSSGANVLTF.

The rearrangement uses TRBV30 and TRBJ1-6, with D tentatively TRBD1 (5 bases). There are 14 residues in the CDR3. V was cut by 1 base and J by 7 bases, with 11 bases left in between. Per germline, CDR1 GTSNPN and CDR2 SVGIG (reference sequence). CDR3 region: CAWSAGTDNSPLHF. Here the CDR3 DNA reads TGTGCCTGGAGTGCCGGGACGGACAATTCACCCCTCCACTTT.

The genes are TRBV7-6 and TRBJ2-5; 12 bases align to TRBD1. V lost 5 bases, J lost 1 base, and 5 bases stayed unmatched. CDR3 length equals 16 residues. Germline CDR1 and CDR2: SGHVS and FNYEAQ. CDR3 nucleotide sequence: TGTGCCAGCAGCCTTGGGACAGGGGGCTCCCAAGAGACCCAGTACTTC. Its protein is CASSLGTGGSQETQYF.

In DNA, the CDR3 is TGTGCCAGCAGCTCAGAAGTGGGTCCCCAGCATTTT. Protein sequence: CASSSEVGPQHF. The chain combines TRBV7-9 with TRBJ1-5; D gene unclear. Germline-derived CDR1 and CDR2 are SEHNR and FQNEAQ (reference sequence). V lost 4 bases to trimming and J lost 10 bases, with 11 bases between them. The CDR3 length is 12 residues.

The V gene is TRBV7-2, the J gene TRBJ2-3; TRBD2 aligns across 9 bases. CDR1 and CDR2 (germline): SGHTA, FQGNSA. The CDR3 spans 15 residues. The J segment lost 2 bases and the V segment lost 3 bases, leaving 3 bases of the junction unmatched. The CDR3 reads CASSFGGGDTDTQYF. The CDR3 bases are TGTGCCAGCAGCTTCGGCGGGGGGGACACAGATACGCAGTATTTT.

The chain employs TRBV5-1 and TRBJ2-3, with D hard to call. V was shortened by 4 bases and J by 0 bases, with 12 bases between the two germline ends. The CDR3 is 15 residues long. Per the germline V gene, CDR1 is SGHRS and CDR2 is YFSETQ. The chain's CDR3 is CASSPGFSSTDTQYF. Written as DNA, the CDR3 is TGCGCCAGCAGCCCGGGTTTTTCTAGCACAGATACGCAGTATTTT.